This T cell receptor beta chain was recovered during a study of monozygotic twins with inflammatory bowel disease. Study-level points and caveats: Patient repertoires may have gained variability from differing immunosuppressive treatments.

Germline V lookup: CDR1 DFQATT, CDR2 SNEGSKA (reference sequence). There are 14 residues in the CDR3. Researchers generated cDNA in eight separate reactions per sample. The template switching step added UMIs that contained a 6-nucleotide sample barcode. TCRdb reprocessed the 5' RACE reads and stores each CDR3 protein as one record, lacking DNA. Its clone listing holds hundreds of thousands of distinct CDR3 sequences. About this clonotype itself: Its antigen is not known.

This rearrangement joins TRBV20-1 to TRBJ1-1; the D call of TRBD1 rests on TCRdb alone, since no DNA is present to check it. Sequencing was performed on blood. This sequence originates from a human donor with ulcerative colitis or Crohn's disease, or a healthy co-twin of an affected twin (not recorded which). The CDR3 sequence: CSARSAGTGAEAFF.